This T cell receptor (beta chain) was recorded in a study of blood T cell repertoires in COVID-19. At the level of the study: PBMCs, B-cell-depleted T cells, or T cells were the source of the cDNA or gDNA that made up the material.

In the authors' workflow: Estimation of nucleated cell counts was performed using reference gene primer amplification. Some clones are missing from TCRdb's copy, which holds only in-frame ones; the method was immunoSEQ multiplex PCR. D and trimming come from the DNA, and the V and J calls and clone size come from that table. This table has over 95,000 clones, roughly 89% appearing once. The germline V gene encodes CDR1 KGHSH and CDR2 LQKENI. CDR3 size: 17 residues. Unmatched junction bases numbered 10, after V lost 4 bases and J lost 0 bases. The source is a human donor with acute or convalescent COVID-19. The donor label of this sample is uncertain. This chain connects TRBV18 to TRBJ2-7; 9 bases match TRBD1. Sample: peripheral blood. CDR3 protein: CASSLRTGAWGSYEQYF. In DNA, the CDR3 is TGTGCCAGCTCACTTCGGACAGGGGCGTGGGGCTCCTACGAGCAGTACTTC.